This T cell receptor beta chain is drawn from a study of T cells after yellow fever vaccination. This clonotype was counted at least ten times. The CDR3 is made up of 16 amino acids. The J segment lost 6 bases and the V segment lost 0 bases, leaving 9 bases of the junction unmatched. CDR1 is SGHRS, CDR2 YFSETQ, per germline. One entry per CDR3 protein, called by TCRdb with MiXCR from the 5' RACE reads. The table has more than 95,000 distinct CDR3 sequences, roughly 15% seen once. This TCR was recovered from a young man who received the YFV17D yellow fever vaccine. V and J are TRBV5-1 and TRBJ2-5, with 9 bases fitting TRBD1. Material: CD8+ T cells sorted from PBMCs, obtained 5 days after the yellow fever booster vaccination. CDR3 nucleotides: TGCGCCAGCAGCTTGGAGGGGACAGGGTTTCATAAGACCCAGTACTTC. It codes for CASSLEGTGFHKTQYF.